A selection of T cell receptor beta chains follows, all from one sample in a study of T-cell reconstitution after alpha-beta-depleted transplantation in children. TCRdb itself ran the PCR reads through MiXCR, one entry per CDR3 protein. Of 300,000 to 400,000 distinct CDR3 sequences in the sample, approximately 12% were seen once. The sample was PBMCs, taken from the stem cell graft. These receptors all stem from a human donor who donated a stem cell graft to a child with Fanconi anemia. Each CDR3 is given with its conserved first and last residue. Fields, in order: clone size, D gene, J gene, V gene, CDR3 DNA, CDR3 protein. D genes are given only for firm matches. Clone size is not always given. Where it is, it says once, few, many or a class for expanded clones.

abundance: -; d_gene: TRBD1; j_gene: TRBJ1-5; v_gene: TRBV6-5; CDR3nt: TGTGCCAGCGACCCAGCAAGACAGGGAAGTCAGCCCCAGCATTTT; CDR3aa: CASDPARQGSQPQHF
abundance: many; d_gene: -; j_gene: TRBJ1-2; v_gene: TRBV7-9; CDR3nt: TGTGCCAGCAGCTTAGAATGGCCCTCTGAGAGGGATGGCTACACCTTC; CDR3aa: CASSLEWPSERDGYTF
abundance: few; d_gene: TRBD2; j_gene: TRBJ2-1; v_gene: TRBV12-3/TRBV12-4; CDR3nt: TGTGCCAGCAGGAGACTAGCGGGGGACAATGAGCAGTTCTTC; CDR3aa: CASRRLAGDNEQFF
abundance: few; d_gene: TRBD2; j_gene: TRBJ2-2; v_gene: TRBV20-1; CDR3nt: TGCAGTGCCAGGGGCTCAGCGGGGGGACTAAACACCGGGGAGCTGTTTTTT; CDR3aa: CSARGSAGGLNTGELFF
abundance: many; d_gene: -; j_gene: TRBJ2-2; v_gene: TRBV7-9; CDR3nt: TGCGCCAGCAGCTTGCTGGGAACCGGGGAGCTGTTTTTT; CDR3aa: CASSLLGTGELFF
abundance: -; d_gene: TRBD1; j_gene: TRBJ1-1; v_gene: TRBV4-2; CDR3nt: TGTGCCAGCAGCCCGTCTCCGGACAGGTACTTGAACACTGAAGCTTTCTTT; CDR3aa: CASSPSPDRYLNTEAFF
abundance: medium-sized; d_gene: -; j_gene: TRBJ2-3; v_gene: TRBV5-1; CDR3nt: TGTGCCAGCAGCTTGGCTGGGGCAGATACGCAGTATTTT; CDR3aa: CASSLAGADTQYF
abundance: few; d_gene: -; j_gene: TRBJ1-2; v_gene: TRBV6-5; CDR3nt: TGTGCCAGCAGTTACGTCTCCGGGACATACTATGGCTACACCTTC; CDR3aa: CASSYVSGTYYGYTF
abundance: many; d_gene: -; j_gene: TRBJ2-2; v_gene: TRBV10-3; CDR3nt: TGTGCCATCAGTGAGTCGGACACCGGGGAGCTGTTTTTT; CDR3aa: CAISESDTGELFF
abundance: -; d_gene: TRBD1; j_gene: TRBJ1-2; v_gene: TRBV27; CDR3nt: TGTGCCAGCAGTTTTAGGACAGGGGAGCGCCGACGAAACTATGGCTACACCTTC; CDR3aa: CASSFRTGERRRNYGYTF
abundance: few; d_gene: TRBD1; j_gene: TRBJ2-7; v_gene: TRBV11-2; CDR3nt: TGTGCCAGCAGCAGATCCGGACAGGGAACCTACGAGCAGTACTTC; CDR3aa: CASSRSGQGTYEQYF
abundance: many; d_gene: TRBD2; j_gene: TRBJ2-1; v_gene: TRBV4-3; CDR3nt: TGCGCCAGCAGCCAATCGCGGGGGGGCAGTTTCAATGAGCAGTTCTTC; CDR3aa: CASSQSRGGSFNEQFF
abundance: -; d_gene: -; j_gene: TRBJ1-4; v_gene: TRBV29-1; CDR3nt: TGCAGCGTTGAAGTGGGGAGGCAACTGTTTTTT; CDR3aa: CSVEVGRQLFF
abundance: few; d_gene: -; j_gene: TRBJ2-7; v_gene: TRBV9; CDR3nt: TGTGCCAGCAGCGTAGATAGCGGCTCCTACGAGCAGTACTTC; CDR3aa: CASSVDSGSYEQYF
abundance: -; d_gene: -; j_gene: TRBJ2-4; v_gene: TRBV28; CDR3nt: TGTGCCAGCAGTTCCCAGGGGACCCGTTTCATTCAGTACTTC; CDR3aa: CASSSQGTRFIQYF
abundance: -; d_gene: TRBD1; j_gene: TRBJ1-4; v_gene: TRBV18; CDR3nt: TGTGCCAGCTCACCACGCCCCGGGACAGGGGATCAGCGACTGTTTTTT; CDR3aa: CASSPRPGTGDQRLFF
abundance: many; d_gene: -; j_gene: TRBJ2-1; v_gene: TRBV18; CDR3nt: TGTGCCTCCCAGGCCAGCAACTGCTTC; CDR3aa: CASQASNCF
abundance: few; d_gene: -; j_gene: TRBJ1-1; v_gene: TRBV5-1; CDR3nt: TGCGCCAGCAGGTCCGGGGACACTGAAGCTTTCTTT; CDR3aa: CASRSGDTEAFF
abundance: -; d_gene: TRBD1; j_gene: TRBJ2-5; v_gene: TRBV29-1; CDR3nt: TGCAGCGTTATTGGACAGGGCGTGGGGGACCTGAAAGAGACCCAGTACTTC; CDR3aa: CSVIGQGVGDLKETQYF
abundance: -; d_gene: -; j_gene: TRBJ2-7; v_gene: TRBV6-5; CDR3nt: TGTGCCAGCAGTTACATCAGGGTAAGGGGGGAGCAGTACTTC; CDR3aa: CASSYIRVRGEQYF
abundance: few; d_gene: TRBD1; j_gene: TRBJ1-4; v_gene: TRBV29-1; CDR3nt: TGCAGCGTCAGGGGGTCACCTAATGAAAAACTGTTTTTT; CDR3aa: CSVRGSPNEKLFF
abundance: few; d_gene: -; j_gene: TRBJ1-2; v_gene: TRBV29-1; CDR3nt: TGCAGCGTTGAACCGAGGGCGAATGGCTACACCTTC; CDR3aa: CSVEPRANGYTF
abundance: many; d_gene: -; j_gene: TRBJ2-1; v_gene: TRBV12-3/TRBV12-4; CDR3nt: TGTGCCAGCAGTTTTGGGGGACCGACTGGTTCCAATGAGCAGTTCTTC; CDR3aa: CASSFGGPTGSNEQFF
abundance: -; d_gene: -; j_gene: TRBJ1-2; v_gene: TRBV27; CDR3nt: TGTGCCAGCAGTCCTGGAAAGGGTGGCTATGGCTACACCTTC; CDR3aa: CASSPGKGGYGYTF
abundance: few; d_gene: TRBD1; j_gene: TRBJ1-1; v_gene: TRBV6-6; CDR3nt: TGTGCCAGCAGTTACCCGGACAGGTTTGAAGCTTTCTTT; CDR3aa: CASSYPDRFEAFF